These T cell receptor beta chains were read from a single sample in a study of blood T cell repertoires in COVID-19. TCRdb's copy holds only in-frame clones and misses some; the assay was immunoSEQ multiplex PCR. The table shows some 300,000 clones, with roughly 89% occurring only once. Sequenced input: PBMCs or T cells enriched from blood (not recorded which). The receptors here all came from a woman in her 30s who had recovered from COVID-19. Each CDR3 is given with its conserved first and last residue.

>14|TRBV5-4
CASSPRGRRDTQYF
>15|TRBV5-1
CASSFSGVPGTEAFF
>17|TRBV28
CASSSDPGTGTNYGYTF
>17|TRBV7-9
CANSLGDRGRNWAGYTF
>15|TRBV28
CASLLERISGQPQHF
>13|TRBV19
CAIPDRRLDIQYF
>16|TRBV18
CASSPREQGAGTEAFF
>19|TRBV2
CASSVQISLLESKYNEQFF
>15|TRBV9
CASSVDLAGEETQYF
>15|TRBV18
CASSLATGLWYGYTF
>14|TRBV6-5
CASSLTWGDTEAFF
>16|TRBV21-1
CASSDRDRVFADTQYF
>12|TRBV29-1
CSVRLGTDTQYF
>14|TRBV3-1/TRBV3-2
CASSHRDRQVEAFF
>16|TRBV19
CASSIPGGAINEKLFF
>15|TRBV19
CASTTDRGPGQPQHF